This T cell receptor (beta chain) came from a study of T cells in Graves' hyperthyroidism and ophthalmopathy. Findings and limits, study-wide: Most expanded thyroid clonotypes above 0.001 recurred in blood.

Of note for this clonotype: Antigen specificity is unknown.

The V gene's germline CDR1 is MNHEY and CDR2 SVGAGI. Trimming removed 2 bases from V and 2 bases from J, with 9 bases in between. The CDR3 runs 14 residues. Clinicians diagnosed patients from clinical symptoms, serum thyroxine and TRAb, thyroid ultrasound and orbital computed tomography. It was RNA transcripts that yielded the amplified TCR beta CDR3 regions. HTBI primers drove first-round RT-PCR of the TCR CDR3. In TCRdb, the multiplex PCR reads were re-called with MiXCR into one record per CDR3 protein. The table shows 650,000 to 850,000 distinct CDR3 sequences, with roughly a sixth occurring only once.

The chain employs TRBV6-5 and TRBJ2-5, with D unresolved. This receptor was taken from a woman aged 45-59 years with Graves' hyperthyroidism that later progressed to Graves' ophthalmopathy. The source material was blood. This CDR3 is CASSYISVQETQYF. The CDR3 DNA is TGTGCCAGCAGTTACATCTCGGTACAAGAGACCCAGTACTTC.